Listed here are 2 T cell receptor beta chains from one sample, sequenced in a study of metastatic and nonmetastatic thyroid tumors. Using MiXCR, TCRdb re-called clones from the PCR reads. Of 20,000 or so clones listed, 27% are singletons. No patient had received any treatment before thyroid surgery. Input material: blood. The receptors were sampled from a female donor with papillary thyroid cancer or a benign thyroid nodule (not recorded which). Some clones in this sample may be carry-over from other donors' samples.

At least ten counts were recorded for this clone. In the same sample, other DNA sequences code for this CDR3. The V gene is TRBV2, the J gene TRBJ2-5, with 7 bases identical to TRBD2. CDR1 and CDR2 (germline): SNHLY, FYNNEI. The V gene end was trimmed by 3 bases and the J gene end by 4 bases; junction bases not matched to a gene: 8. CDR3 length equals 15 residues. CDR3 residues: CASSDTSTGGETQYF. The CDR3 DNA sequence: TGTGCCAGCAGTGACACCTCAACGGGGGGAGAGACCCAGTACTTC. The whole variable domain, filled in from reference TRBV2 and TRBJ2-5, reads EPEVTQTPSHQVTQMGQEVILRCVPISNHLYFYWYRQILGQKVEFLVSFYNNEISEKSEIFDDQFSVERPDGSNFTLKIRSTKLEDSAMYFCASSDTSTGGETQYFGPGTRLLVL.

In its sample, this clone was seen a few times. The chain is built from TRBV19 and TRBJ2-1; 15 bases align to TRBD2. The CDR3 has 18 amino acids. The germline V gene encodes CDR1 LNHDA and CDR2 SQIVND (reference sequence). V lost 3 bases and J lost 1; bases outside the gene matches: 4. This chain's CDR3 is CASSIGLAGGVSYNEQFF. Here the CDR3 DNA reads TGTGCCAGTAGTATTGGACTAGCGGGAGGGGTTTCCTACAATGAGCAGTTCTTC.